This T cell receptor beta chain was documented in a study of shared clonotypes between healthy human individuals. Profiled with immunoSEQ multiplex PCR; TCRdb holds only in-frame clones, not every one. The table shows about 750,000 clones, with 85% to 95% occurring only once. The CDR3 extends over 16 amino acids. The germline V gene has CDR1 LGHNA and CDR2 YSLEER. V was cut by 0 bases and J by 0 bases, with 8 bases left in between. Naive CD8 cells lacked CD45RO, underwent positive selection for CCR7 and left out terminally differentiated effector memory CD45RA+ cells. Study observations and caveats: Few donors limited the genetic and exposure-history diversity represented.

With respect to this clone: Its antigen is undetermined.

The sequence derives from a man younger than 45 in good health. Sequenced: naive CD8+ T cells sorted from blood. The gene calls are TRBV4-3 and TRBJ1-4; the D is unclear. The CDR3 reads CASSQDILATNEKLFF. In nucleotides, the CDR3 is TGCGCCAGCAGCCAAGATATACTGGCAACTAATGAAAAACTGTTTTTT.